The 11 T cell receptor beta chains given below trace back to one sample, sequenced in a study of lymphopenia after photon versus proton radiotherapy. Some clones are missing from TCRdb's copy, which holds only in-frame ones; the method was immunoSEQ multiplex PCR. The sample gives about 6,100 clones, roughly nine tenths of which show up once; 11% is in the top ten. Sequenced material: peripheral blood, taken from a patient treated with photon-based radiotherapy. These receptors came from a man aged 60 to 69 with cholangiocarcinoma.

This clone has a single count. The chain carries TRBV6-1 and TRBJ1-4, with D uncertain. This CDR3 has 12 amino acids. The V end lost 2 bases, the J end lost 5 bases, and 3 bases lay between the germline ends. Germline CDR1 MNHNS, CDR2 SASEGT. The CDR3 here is CASSEPNEKLFF. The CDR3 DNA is TGTGCCAGCAGTGAACCGAATGAAAAACTGTTTTTT.

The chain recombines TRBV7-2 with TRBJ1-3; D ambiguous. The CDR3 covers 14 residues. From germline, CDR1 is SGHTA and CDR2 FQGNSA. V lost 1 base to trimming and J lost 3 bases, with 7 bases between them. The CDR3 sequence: CASSLGGIGNTIYF. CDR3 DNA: TGTGCCAGCAGCTTAGGGGGAATTGGAAACACCATATATTTT.

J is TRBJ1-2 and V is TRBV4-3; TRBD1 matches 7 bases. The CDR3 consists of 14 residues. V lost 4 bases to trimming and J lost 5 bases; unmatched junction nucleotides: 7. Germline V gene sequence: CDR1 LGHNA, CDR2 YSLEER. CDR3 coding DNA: TGCGCCAGCAGCCCCCAGGGGGGGGTTTATGGCTACACCTTC. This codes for CASSPQGGVYGYTF.

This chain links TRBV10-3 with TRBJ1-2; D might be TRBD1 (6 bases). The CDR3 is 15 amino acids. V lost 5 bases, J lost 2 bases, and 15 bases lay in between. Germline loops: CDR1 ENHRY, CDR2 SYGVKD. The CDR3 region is CAISRQARSNYGYTF. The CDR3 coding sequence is TGTGCCATCAGTAGACAGGCCCGGTCAAACTATGGCTACACCTTC.

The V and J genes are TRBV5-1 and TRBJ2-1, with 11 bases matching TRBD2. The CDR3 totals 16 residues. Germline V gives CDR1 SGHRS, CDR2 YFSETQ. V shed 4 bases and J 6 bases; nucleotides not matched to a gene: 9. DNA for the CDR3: TGCGCCAGCAGCCCAGCCGGACTAGCGGGTGGCAATGAGCAGTTCTTC. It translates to CASSPAGLAGGNEQFF.

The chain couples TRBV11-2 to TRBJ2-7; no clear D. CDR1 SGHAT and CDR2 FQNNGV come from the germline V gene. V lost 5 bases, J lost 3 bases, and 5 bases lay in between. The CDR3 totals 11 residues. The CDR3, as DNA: TGTGCCAGCAGCAACTTCTACGAGCAGTACTTC. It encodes CASSNFYEQYF.

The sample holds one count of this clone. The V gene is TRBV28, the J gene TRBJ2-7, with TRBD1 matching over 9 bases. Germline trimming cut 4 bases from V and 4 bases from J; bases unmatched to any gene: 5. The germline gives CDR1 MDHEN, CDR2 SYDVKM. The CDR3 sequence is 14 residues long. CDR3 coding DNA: TGTGCCAGCAGTTGGCCCGGGACAGGGTACGAGCAGTACTTC. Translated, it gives CASSWPGTGYEQYF.

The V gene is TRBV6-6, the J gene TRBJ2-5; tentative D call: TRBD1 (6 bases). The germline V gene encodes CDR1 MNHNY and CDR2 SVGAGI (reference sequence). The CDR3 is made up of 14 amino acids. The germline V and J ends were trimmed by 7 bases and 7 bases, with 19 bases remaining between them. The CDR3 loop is CASNPQGGVVTQYF. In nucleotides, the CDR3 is TGTGCCAGCAACCCACAGGGTGGGGTGGTGACCCAGTACTTC.

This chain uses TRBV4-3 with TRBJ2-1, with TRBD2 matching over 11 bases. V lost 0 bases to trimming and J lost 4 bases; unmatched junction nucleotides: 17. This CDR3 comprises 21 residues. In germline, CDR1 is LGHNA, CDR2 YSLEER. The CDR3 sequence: CASSQDRVVAGGRIRYNEQFF. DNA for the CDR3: TGCGCCAGCAGCCAAGATCGAGTCGTAGCGGGGGGGCGGATAAGATACAATGAGCAGTTCTTC.

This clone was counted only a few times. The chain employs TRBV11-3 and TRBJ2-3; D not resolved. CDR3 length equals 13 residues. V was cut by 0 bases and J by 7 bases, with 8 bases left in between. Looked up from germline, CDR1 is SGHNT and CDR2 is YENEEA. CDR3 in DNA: TGTGCCAGCAGCTTAGAATCCCTAAATACGCAGTATTTT. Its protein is CASSLESLNTQYF.

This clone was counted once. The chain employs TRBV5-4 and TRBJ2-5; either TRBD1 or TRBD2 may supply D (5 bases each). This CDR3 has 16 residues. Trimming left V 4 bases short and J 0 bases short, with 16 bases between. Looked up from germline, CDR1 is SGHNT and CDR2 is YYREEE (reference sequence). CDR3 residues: CASSLEVGEYQETQYF. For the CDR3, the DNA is TGTGCCAGCAGCCTCGAGGTAGGGGAGTACCAAGAGACCCAGTACTTC.